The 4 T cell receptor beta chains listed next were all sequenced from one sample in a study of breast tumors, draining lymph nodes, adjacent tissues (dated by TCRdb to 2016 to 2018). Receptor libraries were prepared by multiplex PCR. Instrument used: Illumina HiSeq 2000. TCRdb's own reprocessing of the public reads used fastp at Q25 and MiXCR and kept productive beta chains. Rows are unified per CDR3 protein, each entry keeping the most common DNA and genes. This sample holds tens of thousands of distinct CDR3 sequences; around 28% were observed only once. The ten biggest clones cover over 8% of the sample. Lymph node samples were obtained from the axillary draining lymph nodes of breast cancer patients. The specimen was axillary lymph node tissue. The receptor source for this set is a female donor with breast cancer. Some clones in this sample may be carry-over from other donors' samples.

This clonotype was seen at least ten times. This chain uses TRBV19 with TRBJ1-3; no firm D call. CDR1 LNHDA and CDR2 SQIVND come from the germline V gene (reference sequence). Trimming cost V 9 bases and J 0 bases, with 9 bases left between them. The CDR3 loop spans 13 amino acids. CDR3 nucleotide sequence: TGTGCCAGCCAGCCGTACTCTGGAAACACCATATATTTT. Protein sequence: CASQPYSGNTIYF.

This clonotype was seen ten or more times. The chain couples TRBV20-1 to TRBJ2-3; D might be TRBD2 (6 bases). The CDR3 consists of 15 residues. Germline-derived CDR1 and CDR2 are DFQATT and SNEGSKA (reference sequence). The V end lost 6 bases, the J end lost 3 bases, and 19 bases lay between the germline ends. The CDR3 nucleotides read TGCAGTGCGACAACGACGGGGACTCGAACAGATACGCAGTATTTT. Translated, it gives CSATTTGTRTDTQYF.

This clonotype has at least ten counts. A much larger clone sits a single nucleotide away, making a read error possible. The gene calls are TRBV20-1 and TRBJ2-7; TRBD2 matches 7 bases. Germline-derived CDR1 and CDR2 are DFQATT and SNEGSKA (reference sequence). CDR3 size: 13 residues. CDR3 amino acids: CSARTSLSYAQYF. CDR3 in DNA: TGCAGTGCTCGGACTAGTCTTTCCTACGCGCAGTACTTC.

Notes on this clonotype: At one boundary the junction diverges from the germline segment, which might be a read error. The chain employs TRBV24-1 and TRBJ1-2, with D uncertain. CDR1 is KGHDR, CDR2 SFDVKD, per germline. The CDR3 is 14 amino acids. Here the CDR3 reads CATNDSLSNYGYTF. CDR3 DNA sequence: TGTGCTACCAATGATTCCCTCAGTAACTATGGCTACACCTTC.